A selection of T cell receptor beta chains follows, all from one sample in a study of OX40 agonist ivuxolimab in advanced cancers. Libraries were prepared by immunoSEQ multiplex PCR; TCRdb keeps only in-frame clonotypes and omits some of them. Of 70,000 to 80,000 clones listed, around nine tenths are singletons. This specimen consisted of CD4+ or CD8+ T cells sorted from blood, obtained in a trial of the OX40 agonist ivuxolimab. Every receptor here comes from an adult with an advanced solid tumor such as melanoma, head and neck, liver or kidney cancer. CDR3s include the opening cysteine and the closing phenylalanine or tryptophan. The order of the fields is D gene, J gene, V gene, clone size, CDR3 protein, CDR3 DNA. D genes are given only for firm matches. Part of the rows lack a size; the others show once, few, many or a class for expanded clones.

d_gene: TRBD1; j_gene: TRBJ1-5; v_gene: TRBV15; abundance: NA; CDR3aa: CATSRDWAAEKGQLNQPQHF; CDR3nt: TGTGCCACCAGCAGAGATTGGGCTGCAGAAAAGGGACAGCTCAATCAGCCCCAGCATTTT
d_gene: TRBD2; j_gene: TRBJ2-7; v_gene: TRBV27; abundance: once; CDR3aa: CASSFRSTSGSMEQYF; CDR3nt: TGTGCCAGCAGTTTTCGGTCGACTAGCGGGTCCATGGAGCAGTACTTC
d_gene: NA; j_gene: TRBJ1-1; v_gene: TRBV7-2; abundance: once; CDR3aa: CASSLATGLYTEAFF; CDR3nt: TGTGCCAGCAGCTTAGCAACCGGCCTGTACACTGAAGCTTTCTTT
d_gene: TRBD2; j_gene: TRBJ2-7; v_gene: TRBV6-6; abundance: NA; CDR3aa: CASSYAGGRGFYEQYF; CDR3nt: TGTGCCAGCAGTTACGCGGGGGGACGAGGGTTCTACGAGCAGTACTTC
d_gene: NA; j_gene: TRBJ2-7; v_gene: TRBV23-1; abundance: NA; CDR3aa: CASSRIGLDGPDF; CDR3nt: TGCGCCAGCAGTCGTATAGGGCTCGACGGACCTGACTTC
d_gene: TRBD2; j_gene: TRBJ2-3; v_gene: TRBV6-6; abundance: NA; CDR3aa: CASSRLAGGGTDTQYF; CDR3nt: TGTGCCAGCAGCAGACTAGCGGGAGGGGGCACAGATACGCAGTATTTT
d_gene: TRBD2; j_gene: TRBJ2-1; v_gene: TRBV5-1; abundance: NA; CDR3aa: CASSTGLVGEQFF; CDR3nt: TGCGCCAGCAGCACGGGACTAGTCGGTGAGCAGTTCTTC
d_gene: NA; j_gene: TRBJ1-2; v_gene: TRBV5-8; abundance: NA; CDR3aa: CASSLLGPASDYGYTF; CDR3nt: TGTGCCAGCAGCTTGTTGGGTCCTGCTTCCGACTATGGCTACACCTTC
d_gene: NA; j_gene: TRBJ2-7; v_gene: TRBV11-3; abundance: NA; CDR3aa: CASSSEWGHIEQYF; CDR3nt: TGTGCCAGCAGCTCCGAGTGGGGACACATCGAGCAGTACTTC
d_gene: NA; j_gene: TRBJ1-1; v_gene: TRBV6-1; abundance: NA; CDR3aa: CASSARGATLNEAFF; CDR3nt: TGTGCCAGCAGTGCTAGGGGGGCCACGCTAAATGAAGCTTTCTTT
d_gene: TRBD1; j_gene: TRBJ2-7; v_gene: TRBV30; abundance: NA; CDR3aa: CAWSGNRGWDEQYF; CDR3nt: TGTGCCTGGAGCGGTAACAGGGGGTGGGACGAGCAGTACTTC